This TCR beta chain was recovered during a study of blood T cell repertoires in COVID-19. Study as a whole: Sample material is recorded as cDNA or gDNA derived from T cells, B-cell-depleted T cells, or PBMCs.

The table came from immunoSEQ multiplex PCR; TCRdb's copy has only in-frame clones and leaves some out. The sample yields hundreds of thousands of clones, about 88% seen once. This CDR3 spans 13 amino acids. V dropped 0 bases and J dropped 4 bases, with 4 bases sitting between them. The V gene's germline CDR1 is ENHRY and CDR2 SYGVKD. Everyone who took part was about 18 to 89 years old, and they came from 24 US areas. Recovered participants had two consecutive negative NP/OP PCR tests, healthcare professional clearance, or symptom resolution. Ten or more counts support this clone. Material for sequencing was PBMCs or T cells enriched from blood (not recorded which). The sequence derives from a man aged 55-75 years who had recovered from COVID-19. The chain links TRBV10-3 to TRBJ1-5; D gene uncertain. CDR3 protein: CAISESSNQPQHF. CDR3 DNA sequence: TGTGCCATCAGTGAGTCATCGAATCAGCCCCAGCATTTT.